The 24 T cell receptor beta chains below all came from one sample that was sequenced in a study of OX40 agonist ivuxolimab in advanced cancers. Library preparation employed the immunoSEQ multiplex PCR assay. This is the immuneACCESS table as TCRdb keeps it, with only in-frame sequences that have V and J called. A part of the clones is gone; compared with another copy, unresolved V genes explain less than half, and the rest is unexplained. The sample has some 67,000 clones on record, 70% to 90% of them singletons. The biggest ten clones account for approximately 0.27% of the sample. The sequences come from CD4+ or CD8+ T cells sorted from blood, collected in a trial of the OX40 agonist ivuxolimab. The receptor set was obtained from an adult with an advanced solid tumor such as melanoma, head and neck, liver or kidney cancer.

The genes are TRBV19 and TRBJ1-5; TRBD1 might be the D (6 bases). Trimming cost V 8 bases and J 0 bases, with 29 bases left between them. The CDR3 is 20 residues long. Germline-derived CDR1 and CDR2 are LNHDA and SQIVND (reference sequence). CDR3 sequence reads: CASAQGIVDRSFYSNQPQHF. In nucleotides, the CDR3 is TGTGCCAGTGCTCAAGGAATAGTCGACAGGAGTTTCTATAGCAATCAGCCCCAGCATTTT.

This chain uses TRBV28 with TRBJ1-1; the match to TRBD1 covers 10 bases. Trimming at V came to 1 base and at J to 3 bases, leaving 2 bases not matched to a gene. This CDR3 spans 15 amino acids. Germline-derived CDR1 and CDR2 are MDHEN and SYDVKM. The DNA of the CDR3 is TGTGCCAGCAGTTTATTGGGGACAGGGGACACTGAAGCTTTCTTT. Residues: CASSLLGTGDTEAFF.

V and J are TRBV5-4 and TRBJ2-2; D ambiguous. CDR1 SGHNT and CDR2 YYREEE come from the germline V gene (reference sequence). V was trimmed by 1 base and J by 0 bases, leaving 10 bases between them. The length of the CDR3 is 16 residues. The CDR3, as DNA: TGTGCCAGCAGCTTGCAAGCAAAGGCGAACACCGGGGAGCTGTTTTTT. Encoded protein: CASSLQAKANTGELFF.

A single count supports this clone. The chain couples TRBV11-1 to TRBJ2-1; no definite D call. This CDR3 spans 14 amino acids. Per the germline V gene, CDR1 is SGHAT and CDR2 is FQDESV (reference sequence). Trimming took 0 bases from V and 8 from J, leaving 11 bases between them. The CDR3 protein is CASSLAGITDEQFF. CDR3 coding DNA: TGTGCCAGCAGCTTAGCGGGAATCACGGATGAGCAGTTCTTC. Variable domain in full (rest from reference TRBV11-1 and TRBJ2-1): EAEVAQSPRYKITEKSQAVAFWCDPISGHATLYWYRQILGQGPELLVQFQDESVVDDSQLPKDRFSAERLKGVDSTLKIQPAELGDSAMYLCASSLAGITDEQFFGPGTRLTVL.

This clone was recorded only once. V and J are TRBV9 and TRBJ2-1; D is possibly TRBD1 (6 bases). The length of the CDR3 is 19 residues. Trimming pared 4 bases from V and 0 bases from J, leaving 23 bases between. The germline V gene encodes CDR1 SGDLS and CDR2 YYNGEE. The CDR3, as DNA: TGTGCCAGCAGCTCAGGACAGTTACAAAACATTATCTCCTACAATGAGCAGTTCTTC. Protein sequence: CASSSGQLQNIISYNEQFF.

The chain uses TRBV6-5 and TRBJ1-2; TRBD1 is a possible D gene (5 bases). Trimming took off 7 bases at V and 4 bases at J, with 13 bases between the two ends. Germline V gene sequence: CDR1 MNHEY, CDR2 SVGAGI. The CDR3 is 13 residues long. CDR3 sequence (DNA): TGTGCCAGCACCTTAGGACAATTCTATGGCTACACCTTC. Its translation: CASTLGQFYGYTF.

The CDR3 is CASSESLGGSRAKNIQYF. Here the CDR3 DNA reads TGCGCCAGCAGTGAGTCGTTGGGGGGGAGTAGAGCCAAAAACATTCAGTACTTC. The chain couples TRBV10-2 to TRBJ2-4, with 7 bases identical to TRBD2. J lost 0 bases, V lost 0 bases, and 8 bases had no gene match. CDR1 is WSHSY, CDR2 SAAADI, per germline. This CDR3 comprises 18 residues.

The chain couples TRBV2 to TRBJ1-2, with a weak D call TRBD1 (6 bases). The V gene's germline CDR1 is SNHLY and CDR2 FYNNEI. Trimming removed 6 bases at V and 8 bases at J, with 13 bases between. The CDR3 spans 12 residues. CDR3 sequence: CASSQQGKGYTF. The CDR3 DNA reads as TGTGCCAGCAGCCAACAGGGAAAGGGCTACACCTTC.

The chain couples TRBV7-3 to TRBJ2-1; D gene ambiguous. CDR1 and CDR2 from the germline V gene are SGHTA and FQGTGA. The CDR3 is 12 residues long. V was shortened by 3 bases and J by 9 bases, with 9 bases between the two germline ends. As DNA, the CDR3 is TGTGCCAGCAGCTTGGGTGGTGGTGAGCAGTTCTTC. Translation: CASSLGGGEQFF.

The chain carries TRBV7-9 and TRBJ1-1; possible D gene TRBD1, 5 bases. The germline CDR1 and CDR2 sequences are SEHNR and FQNEAQ (reference sequence). Trimming removed 8 bases at V and 2 bases at J, with 12 bases between. The CDR3 spans 13 residues. This CDR3 is CASQRQGNTEAFF. In DNA, the CDR3 is TGTGCCAGCCAACGTCAGGGTAACACTGAAGCTTTCTTT.

V and J are TRBV7-6 and TRBJ1-2, with 7 positions matching TRBD1. V dropped 5 bases and J dropped 4; count of bases not matched to a gene: 13. The germline CDR1 and CDR2 sequences are SGHVS and FNYEAQ. The CDR3 covers 16 residues. This chain's CDR3 is CASSPGTDVTGYGYTF. The CDR3 region has the DNA TGTGCCAGCAGCCCCGGGACAGATGTGACAGGCTATGGCTACACCTTC.

The chain is built from TRBV6-5 and TRBJ1-1; maybe TRBD1 (5 bases). The CDR3 covers 13 residues. V lost 4 bases to trimming and J lost 12 bases, with 18 bases between them. Germline CDR1 reads MNHEY; CDR2 reads SVGAGI. CDR3 in amino acids: CASSSSTGGWTFF. The DNA for the CDR3 is TGTGCCAGCAGTTCAAGTACAGGTGGTTGGACTTTCTTT.

The gene calls are TRBV19 and TRBJ1-1, with D hard to call. This CDR3 is built from 14 residues. V lost 5 bases to trimming and J lost 11 bases, with 21 bases between them. Germline CDR1 and CDR2: LNHDA and SQIVND (reference sequence). This chain's CDR3 is CASSPSVATLGAFF. The CDR3 DNA reads TGTGCCAGTAGTCCGTCGGTGGCGACTCTCGGGGCTTTCTTT.

This chain uses TRBV11-2 with TRBJ1-3; TRBD1 agrees at 9 bases. Germline CDR1 reads SGHAT; CDR2 reads FQNNGV. The CDR3 is 16 residues long. The V segment lost 5 bases and the J segment 3 bases; nucleotides outside the gene matches: 8. CDR3 DNA sequence: TGTGCCAGCAGCCCCCTGACAGGGGGATATGGAAACACCATATATTTT. Its protein is CASSPLTGGYGNTIYF. The full variable domain, its missing parts supplied by reference TRBV11-2 and TRBJ1-3, is EAGVAQSPRYKIIEKRQSVAFWCNPISGHATLYWYQQILGQGPKLLIQFQNNGVVDDSQLPKDRFSAERLKGVDSTLKIQPAKLEDSAVYLCASSPLTGGYGNTIYFGEGSWLTVV.

The rearrangement joins TRBV28 to TRBJ2-2; D call uncertain. The ends were cut back, 2 bases at V and 3 bases at J, with 1 base in the middle. Germline CDR1 and CDR2: MDHEN and SYDVKM. This CDR3 is built from 12 residues. CDR3: CASSLDTGELFF. For the CDR3, the DNA is TGTGCCAGCAGTTTAGACACCGGGGAGCTGTTTTTT.

In this sample, this clone turned up once. The rearrangement links TRBV5-4 to TRBJ2-7; no clear D gene. CDR1 SGHNT and CDR2 YYREEE come from the germline V gene (reference sequence). With 2 bases removed from V and 0 bases from J, the gap between germline ends came to 12 bases. The CDR3 has 15 amino acids. CDR3 protein: CASSFGQVNSYEQYF. Here the CDR3 DNA reads TGTGCCAGCAGCTTTGGGCAGGTCAACTCCTACGAGCAGTACTTC. The full variable domain, rest sourced from reference TRBV5-4 and TRBJ2-7, is ETGVTQSPTHLIKTRGQQVTLRCSSQSGHNTVSWYQQALGQGPQFIFQYYREEENGRGNFPPRFSGLQFPNYSSELNVNALELDDSALYLCASSFGQVNSYEQYFGPGTRLTVT.

The CDR3 DNA reads as TGCGCCAGCAGCTTGCGGGGCGTGGACACCCGCTCTAGGAGCGAGCAGTACTTC. This translates into CASSLRGVDTRSRSEQYF. This rearrangement joins TRBV5-1 to TRBJ2-7, with D perhaps assigned TRBD1 or TRBD2 (5 bases each). Looked up from germline, CDR1 is SGHRS and CDR2 is YFSETQ. This CDR3 is built from 18 residues. The V gene lost 1 base and the J gene lost 6 bases, with 26 bases spanning the gap. Drawing the rest from reference TRBV5-1 and TRBJ2-7, the complete variable domain is KAGVTQTPRYLIKTRGQQVTLSCSPISGHRSVSWYQQTPGQGLQFLFEYFSETQRNKGNFPGRFSGRQFSNSRSEMNVSTLELGDSALYLCASSLRGVDTRSRSEQYFGPGTRLTVT.

J is TRBJ2-2 and V is TRBV6-5; possible D gene TRBD2, 6 bases. The V gene's germline CDR1 is MNHEY and CDR2 SVGAGI. CDR3 length equals 14 residues. Trimming left V 5 bases short and J 0 bases short, with 7 bases between. The CDR3 sequence: CASSRGTNTGELFF. In DNA, the CDR3 is TGTGCCAGCAGTCGCGGGACGAACACCGGGGAGCTGTTTTTT.

The J gene is TRBJ2-5, the V gene TRBV5-1; D is perhaps TRBD2 (7 bases). From germline, CDR1 is SGHRS and CDR2 YFSETQ. The V end was cut by 1 base, the J end by 5 bases, with 15 bases between. This CDR3 is built from 15 residues. CDR3 nucleotides: TGCGCCAGCAGCTTGCGGCAGGGAGGGGGGGAGACCCAGTACTTC. This sequence encodes CASSLRQGGGETQYF.

The chain combines TRBV6-5 with TRBJ2-1, with 10 nucleotides matching TRBD2. V lost 5 bases to trimming and J lost 6 bases; unmatched junction nucleotides: 7. The CDR3 sequence is 15 residues long. Looked up from germline, CDR1 is MNHEY and CDR2 is SVGAGI. CDR3 coding DNA: TGTGCCAGCAGTCCTAGGGGACTAGCGAGCAATGAGCAGTTCTTC. Translating gives CASSPRGLASNEQFF.

The chain employs TRBV18 and TRBJ1-1; D not certain. In germline, CDR1 is KGHSH, CDR2 LQKENI. The CDR3 spans 13 residues. Between the trimmed V and J ends, which lost 3 bases and 6 bases, there was a span of 11 bases. The chain's CDR3 is CASSPSGGPEAFF. The CDR3 nucleotides read TGTGCCAGCTCACCCTCGGGTGGACCTGAAGCTTTCTTT.

The chain uses TRBV7-2 and TRBJ1-1, with D possibly matching TRBD1 (5 bases). Germline V gene sequence: CDR1 SGHTA, CDR2 FQGNSA. The CDR3 runs 15 residues. Trimming removed 1 base from V and 0 bases from J, with 9 bases in between. As DNA, the CDR3 is TGTGCCAGCAGCTTAGGGGGCGGGATGAACACTGAAGCTTTCTTT. This sequence encodes CASSLGGGMNTEAFF.

The chain carries TRBV6-1 and TRBJ2-2; weak D call: TRBD1 (6 bases). The CDR3 runs 15 residues. Deletions cut 11 bases from V and 1 base from J, with 17 bases between. Germline V gene sequence: CDR1 MNHNS, CDR2 SASEGT. CDR3 DNA sequence: TGTGCCTGCCAACGATCGGGACAGAACACCGGGGAGCTGTTTTTT. Residues: CACQRSGQNTGELFF.

The chain joins TRBV7-2 to TRBJ2-6; no firm D call. Trimming left V 6 bases short and J 2 bases short, with 5 bases between. Germline-derived CDR1 and CDR2 are SGHTA and FQGNSA. The CDR3 consists of 13 residues. The CDR3 reads CASRLTGANVLTF. The CDR3 DNA is TGTGCCAGCAGATTAACTGGGGCCAACGTCCTGACTTTC.